Listed here are 6 T cell receptor beta chains from one sample, sequenced in a study of blood T cell repertoires in COVID-19. The data were produced by immunoSEQ multiplex PCR, yet TCRdb's version contains in-frame clones alone and is incomplete. The repertoire holds 230,000 or so clones, 89% seen once, with roughly 5% in the top ten. Specimen: peripheral blood. The receptors originated from a woman in her forties who had recovered from COVID-19.

V is TRBV6-1 and J is TRBJ2-3; TRBD2 is a possible D gene (5 bases). CDR3 length equals 17 residues. Per the germline V gene, CDR1 is MNHNS and CDR2 is SASEGT. The V and J ends lost 7 bases and 5 bases respectively, with 25 bases between them. The CDR3 loop reads CASIEEAYSTRVDTQYF. In nucleotides, the CDR3 is TGTGCCAGCATTGAGGAAGCGTATTCTACGAGGGTAGATACGCAGTATTTT.

The V gene is TRBV15, the J gene TRBJ1-3, with TRBD1 matching over 8 bases. This CDR3 region has 16 residues. J gave up 0 bases and V 3 bases, and 4 bases lay outside the gene matches. Germline assignment: CDR1 LNHNV and CDR2 YYDKDF (reference sequence). CDR3 residues: CATSRETGGSGNTIYF. DNA for the CDR3: TGTGCCACCAGCAGGGAAACAGGGGGCTCTGGAAACACCATATATTTT.

The chain links TRBV3-1 (or the pseudogene TRBV3-2) to TRBJ1-5; 7 positions match TRBD1. Germline loops: CDR1 LGHDT, CDR2 YNNKEL (reference sequence). The CDR3 loop spans 14 amino acids. With 4 bases clipped from V and 6 bases from J, the junction kept 6 bases outside the gene matches. The CDR3, as DNA: TGTGCCAGCAGCCGCCGACAGGGAGGTCAGCCCCAGCATTTT. Protein sequence: CASSRRQGGQPQHF.

The chain joins TRBV12-5 to TRBJ2-1; 9 bases are a match to TRBD2. This CDR3 is 16 amino acids long. V shed 4 bases, J shed 4 bases, and the junction held 8 bases outside the gene matches. Germline V CDR1 and CDR2: LGHNT, FRNRAP. The CDR3 reads CASGSEALAGYNEQFF. The CDR3, as DNA: TGTGCTAGTGGTTCCGAGGCACTAGCGGGTTACAATGAGCAGTTCTTC.

V and J are TRBV10-1 and TRBJ2-2; D not certain. CDR3 length: 13 amino acids. Trimming took off 3 bases at V and 7 bases at J, with 9 bases between the two ends. CDR1 and CDR2 (germline): WNHNN, SYGVQD (reference sequence). The CDR3 DNA follows: TGCGCCAGCAGTGATTGGAGAGTCGGGGAGCTGTTTTTT. It encodes CASSDWRVGELFF.

This clone was counted once. This chain uses TRBV6-1 with TRBJ2-7; 8 positions match TRBD2. The germline V gene has CDR1 MNHNS and CDR2 SASEGT. V shed 2 bases, J shed 1 base, and the junction held 4 bases outside the gene matches. The CDR3 is 15 amino acids. CDR3 sequence: CASSELGTRSYEQYF. CDR3 nucleotide sequence: TGTGCCAGCAGTGAATTGGGGACTAGATCCTACGAGCAGTACTTC.